The source of this TCR beta chain is a study of T cells in Graves' hyperthyroidism and ophthalmopathy. Lactation, pregnancy, other autoimmune disease or uncontrolled infection led to exclusion of patients. Germline CDR1 and CDR2: LNHNV and YYDKDF (reference sequence). CDR3 size: 15 residues. From RNA transcripts, TCR beta CDR3 regions were amplified. First-round RT-PCR targeting the TCR CDR3 was performed with the HTBI primer set. TCRdb re-called the multiplex PCR reads through MiXCR, storing one row per CDR3 protein. The repertoire holds about 840,000 distinct CDR3 sequences, with approximately 40% as singletons. A remark on this clonotype: An end of the junction differs from the germline gene, which may be a read error.

This clonotype originated in a man aged 18 to 30 with Graves' hyperthyroidism. Sequencing used blood. This sequence joins TRBV15 and TRBJ1-3, with D tentatively TRBD1 (5 bases). CDR3 sequence (DNA): TGTGCCACCAGCAGAGATCAGGGTCCTGGAAACGCCATATATTTT. It translates to CATSRDQGPGNAIYF.